The sequence of this T cell receptor (beta chain) was determined in a study of blood T cell repertoires in COVID-19 (dated by TCRdb to 2019 to 2021). Looking at the study overall: Samples from collaborators originated in the United States, Italy and Spain and spanned both the acute and convalescent phases of COVID-19. Where available, HLA class I and class II types were obtained from metadata supplied by the sample provider rather than from assay-based typing. Deeply sampled blood TCRbeta repertoires from subjects exposed to, actively infected with, or recovered from COVID-19 were included in the dataset. The prospective study material was composed of cDNA or gDNA derived from T cells, B-cell-depleted T cells, or PBMCs. A freely available public database, intended as a resource for researchers studying the immune response to SARS-CoV-2, is where the repertoires were released. Samples were obtained from the ongoing ImmuneRACE study (first 160 participants) and from 1,200 or so subjects provided by 6 global collaborators. The sample metadata nearly always contained a de-identified subject ID, COVID-19 status, age in years and sex.

As encoded in the germline V gene, CDR1 is MDHEN while CDR2 is SYDVKM. Trimming removed 6 bases from V and 0 bases from J; the gene matches leave 7 bases unexplained. CDR3 length: 15 amino acids, cysteine to phenylalanine. Just the 45-base CDR3 DNA is kept, in frame starting at base 1. TCRbeta CDR3 regions were amplified from genomic DNA using the immunoSEQ Assay, a bias-controlled multiplex PCR. The paper's processing steps were these. The number of nucleated cells in each sample was estimated from the amplification of reference gene primers within the assay. Sequence reads were collapsed and filtered to measure the absolute abundance of every unique TCRbeta CDR3 rearrangement. For each sample, productive Simpson clonality was calculated as the square root of Simpson's diversity index across productive rearrangements. Entries here come from immuneACCESS through TCRdb and include only in-frame sequences with V and J called. Some clones fail to appear in such tables; in the studies checked, an unresolved V gene covers under half of the shortfall, and the cause of the remainder is unknown. That table is the source of V, J and clone size, and D and trimming were worked out from the DNA. The sample contains just over 300,000 clones, about 90% of them found a single time. The ten largest make up 1.5% to 2% of the sample.

As for this clone: Its antigen specificity is not known. No qualities accompany the bases; no much larger clone lies one base away.

What the work shows at the level of the full study, not this receptor alone: Clinical and demographic metadata were provided uncurated, with the amount varying by source and participant.

At one collaborating source in Seattle, patients were enrolled during active infection and were followed longitudinally through the course of disease. The collaborating institutions used their own protocols to collect whole blood in K2EDTA tubes. Collaborator samples were shipped for TCRbeta analysis as frozen whole blood, isolated PBMCs, or DNA extracted from either sample type. The sequence came from a woman aged 25 to 39 with COVID-19, enrolled during active disease. The rearrangement combines TRBV28 with TRBJ1-2; 7 bases in the middle match TRBD1. Sequencing input: peripheral blood. The nucleotide sequence reads as follows: TGTGCCAGCAGGAACCAGGGGGGATCTAACTATGGCTACACCTTC. The encoded protein is CASRNQGGSNYGYTF.